These 17 T cell receptor beta chains were sequenced from one sample in a study of T cells in women clearing cervical HPV infection. Clones were sequenced by immunoSEQ multiplex PCR, and TCRdb holds only the in-frame ones, with some missing. This sample's table reports around 28,000 clones. Source material: blood buffy coat. The receptors come from a woman between 18 and 70 years old with a cervical HPV16 infection that either progressed to CIN3+ or cleared (not recorded which).

Comments on this clone: With the read ending 3 residues before the CDR3 end, the germline J gene is used to fill in that end. This chain uses TRBV29-1 with TRBJ2-3; TRBD2 might be the D (6 bases). This CDR3 has 12 amino acids. CDR1 and CDR2 from the germline V gene are SQVTM and ANQGSEA. CDR3 sequence reads: CSVRSGGQPQYF. Incomplete CDR3 DNA: TGCAGCGTTAGGTCCGGGGGTCAGCCG.

To note about this clone: The DNA ends 3 residues before the CDR3 does, and the rest of the CDR3 is filled in from the germline J gene. The chain is built from TRBV19 and TRBJ1-2; 12 positions match TRBD1. The CDR3 is 15 residues long. In germline, CDR1 is LNHDA, CDR2 SQIVND (reference sequence). This chain's CDR3 is CASSISGTGGYDYTF. The covered CDR3 bases are TGTGCCAGTAGTATAAGTGGGACAGGGGGCTACGAC.

Comments on this clone: From the germline J gene comes the end of the CDR3, since the read stops 3 residues before it. The gene calls are TRBV9 and TRBJ2-5, with D unclear. Germline V gene lookup returns CDR1 SGDLS and CDR2 YYNGEE. Between the trimmed V and J ends, which lost 0 bases and 4 bases, there was a span of 7 bases. The CDR3 length is 13 residues. The part of the CDR3 DNA that was read is TGTGCCAGCAGCGTAGCGTCGGGAGAGACC. This encodes CASSVASGET. Given in full, the CDR3 is CASSVASGETQYF. The whole variable domain, filled in from reference TRBV9 and TRBJ2-5, reads DSGVTQTPKHLITATGQRVTLRCSPRSGDLSVYWYQQSLDQGLQFLIQYYNGEERAKGNILERFSAQQFPDLHSELNLSSLELGDSALYFCASSVASGETQYFGPGTRLLVL.

Points on this clone: From the germline J gene comes the end of the CDR3, since the read stops 3 residues before it. The gene calls are TRBV20-1 and TRBJ2-5, with TRBD2 identical over 9 bases. The CDR3 spans 17 residues. CDR1 DFQATT and CDR2 SNEGSKA come from the germline V gene (reference sequence). Unmatched junction bases numbered 13, after V lost 5 bases and J lost 0 bases. The CDR3: CSAQGLAGAEYQETQYF. The covered CDR3 bases are TGCAGTGCTCAGGGGTTAGCGGGGGCCGAGTACCAAGAGACC.

Concerning this clone: Read sequence stops 3 residues before the CDR3 end, and the germline J gene provides the missing end. V usage is TRBV11-1 and J usage is TRBJ2-1; possible D gene TRBD2, 5 bases. Per germline, CDR1 SGHAT and CDR2 FQDESV (reference sequence). V was trimmed by 4 bases and J by 6 bases, leaving 13 bases between them. The CDR3 has 14 amino acids. The CDR3 here is CASSSPDLANEQFF. CDR3 bases read: TGTGCCAGCAGCTCCCCGGACTTGGCCAATGAG. Full variable domain (missing parts from reference TRBV11-1 and TRBJ2-1): EAEVAQSPRYKITEKSQAVAFWCDPISGHATLYWYRQILGQGPELLVQFQDESVVDDSQLPKDRFSAERLKGVDSTLKIQPAELGDSAMYLCASSSPDLANEQFFGPGTRLTVL.

To note about this clone: The CDR3 extends 3 residues past the end of the read, so its final part is completed from the germline J gene. This chain uses TRBV18 with TRBJ1-5; TRBD1 agrees at 8 bases. Losses at the gene ends were 3 bases for V and 2 bases for J; bases not matched to a gene: 0. The CDR3 runs to 14 residues. The germline V gene has CDR1 KGHSH and CDR2 LQKENI. Partial CDR3 DNA: TGTGCCAGCTCACCGACAGGGGGCAATCAGCCC. Its protein is CASSPTGGNQP. In full, the CDR3 is CASSPTGGNQPQHF.

Comments on this clone: With the read ending 3 residues before the CDR3 end, the germline J gene is used to fill in that end. The chain links TRBV5-5 to TRBJ1-2; D perhaps matches TRBD1 (6 bases). V was clipped by 0 bases and J by 1 base, with 7 bases between them. Germline loops: CDR1 SGHKS, CDR2 YYEKEE (reference sequence). The CDR3 runs to 14 residues. CDR3 bases read: TGTGCCAGCAGCTTGGACAGGGATAACTATGGC. It codes for CASSLDRDNYG. The full CDR3 protein reads CASSLDRDNYGYTF.

Concerning this clone: With the read ending 3 residues before the CDR3 end, the germline J gene is used to fill in that end. V gene TRBV2 combines with J gene TRBJ2-7; TRBD2 aligns across 11 bases. J lost 4 bases, V lost 10 bases, and 6 bases had no gene match. Germline V CDR1 and CDR2: SNHLY, FYNNEI. The CDR3 sequence is 13 residues long. The sequenced part of the CDR3 DNA is TGTGCCACCTCGACTAGCGGGATGTACGAG. The encoded protein is CATSTSGMYE. From start to end, the CDR3 is CATSTSGMYEQYF.

On this clone itself: Read coverage stops 3 residues before the CDR3 terminus; the germline J gene supplies the remainder. The J gene is TRBJ1-2, the V gene TRBV7-6; the match to TRBD1 covers 8 bases. The CDR3 has 16 amino acids. Germline V CDR1 and CDR2: SGHVS, FNYEAQ. CDR3 sequence reads: CASSLEGDRSSYDYTF. CDR3 DNA (partial): TGTGCCAGCAGCTTAGAGGGGGACAGGAGCTCCTACGAC.

The sequenced CDR3 bases are TGTGCCACACAGGGAGGGTCTGGGGCCAACGTC. It is translated as CATQGGSGANV. The full CDR3 protein reads CATQGGSGANVLTF. The chain uses TRBV2 and TRBJ2-6; D is possibly TRBD2 (7 bases). Read data end 3 residues before the CDR3 end; the end is taken from the germline J gene. Germline V gene lookup returns CDR1 SNHLY and CDR2 FYNNEI. This CDR3 is built from 14 residues. V lost 10 bases and J 1 base, leaving 11 bases between the germline ends.

Concerning this clone: The read ends 3 residues early relative to the CDR3; the germline J gene fills the gap. The chain recombines TRBV30 with TRBJ1-2, with D maybe TRBD1 (6 bases). CDR1 and CDR2 (germline): GTSNPN, SVGIG (reference sequence). The CDR3 runs 14 residues. The covered CDR3 bases are TGTGCCTGGAGTCGGGGGGCCAGCACAGATACC. Protein: CAWSRGASTDT. The whole CDR3 reads CAWSRGASTDTYTF.

Comments on this clone: The read ends 3 residues before the CDR3 terminus; that terminus is restored from the germline J gene. The rearrangement uses TRBV20-1 and TRBJ2-3; 12 bases match TRBD1. Trimming removed 2 bases from V and 5 bases from J; junction bases left unmatched: 17. This CDR3 is 19 amino acids long. Per germline, CDR1 DFQATT and CDR2 SNEGSKA (reference sequence). This CDR3 is CSARPLPGQGAHVKDTQYF. The CDR3 bases that were read are TGCAGTGCTAGACCCCTCCCGGGACAGGGGGCGCACGTCAAAGATACG.

As regards this clone: The read is 3 residues too short to cover the CDR3 end, so that end is filled in from the germline J gene. The genes are TRBV12-3 or TRBV12-4 and TRBJ2-1; weak D call: TRBD2 (6 bases). Trimming removed 7 bases at V and 0 bases at J, with 10 bases between. This CDR3 region has 14 residues. CDR3 DNA (partial): TGTGCCAGCACCCGGGGGAGCTCCTACAATGAG. Translation: CASTRGSSYNE. The CDR3 in its entirety is CASTRGSSYNEQFF.

A note on this clone: The read is 3 residues too short to cover the CDR3 end, so that end is filled in from the germline J gene. V gene TRBV6-1 combines with J gene TRBJ2-3; D remains ambiguous. CDR1 is MNHNS, CDR2 SASEGT, per germline. There are 16 residues in the CDR3. This CDR3 reads CASSEQWSGSNQPQYF. The DNA read from the CDR3 is TGTGCCAGCAGTGAACAATGGTCGGGTAGCAATCAGCCG.

As to this clone: The read ends 3 residues early relative to the CDR3; the germline J gene fills the gap. The chain joins TRBV2 to TRBJ1-1; a weak D match, TRBD1 (6 bases). This CDR3 is built from 14 residues. The ends were cut back, 7 bases at V and 4 bases at J, with 16 bases in the middle. Germline V gene lookup returns CDR1 SNHLY and CDR2 FYNNEI. The chain's CDR3 is CASKVGASGTEAFF. The CDR3 DNA, read in part, is TGTGCCAGCAAGGTGGGGGCCAGTGGCACTGAA.

For this clone: The read halts 3 residues ahead of the CDR3 end, with the missing end drawn from the germline J gene. The chain joins TRBV20-1 to TRBJ2-6; D ambiguous. This CDR3 contains 11 residues. Germline loops: CDR1 DFQATT, CDR2 SNEGSKA (reference sequence). CDR3 loop: CSAAQVGLLTF. The covered CDR3 bases are TGCAGTGCAGCTCAGGTGGGCCTC.

About this clone: The CDR3 end falls 3 residues outside the read, so it is completed with the germline J gene. This chain links TRBV6-1 with TRBJ1-3, with 9 bases fitting TRBD1. Germline trimming cut 2 bases from V and 8 bases from J; bases unmatched to any gene: 10. Germline V gene sequence: CDR1 MNHNS, CDR2 SASEGT. The CDR3 is made up of 16 amino acids. The part of the CDR3 DNA that was read is TGTGCCAGCAGTGAAACCTCAGGACAGGGGTTATACACC. As protein: CASSETSGQGLYT. The complete CDR3 protein is CASSETSGQGLYTIYF.